This T cell receptor (beta chain) was observed in a study of shared clonotypes between healthy human individuals. Study as a whole: Each donor had three CD4 naive, three CD4 memory, two CD8 naive and one CD8 memory plate.

V lost 3 bases and J lost 4, with 13 bases in between. This CDR3 is 15 amino acids long. Germline loops: CDR1 SEHNR, CDR2 FQNEAQ (reference sequence). Authors' methods: For the immunoSEQ data, sequences were junction-only without quality scores, so filtering differed. Libraries were prepared by immunoSEQ multiplex PCR; TCRdb keeps only in-frame clonotypes and omits some of them. V, J and clone size are taken as reported in that table, and D and trimming were inferred from the DNA itself. The data show roughly 2,000,000 clones, with about 95% seen just once and roughly 1.2% held by the top ten. Selected positively for CCR7 and CD45RO-negative, naive CD8 cells excluded terminally differentiated effector memory CD45RA+ cells. There were only Caucasian adults among the donors, and all lived in Nashville, Tennessee.

Sequenced material: naive CD8+ T cells sorted from blood. The J gene is TRBJ2-1, the V gene TRBV7-9, with D tentatively TRBD1 (6 bases). The TCR was taken from a man between 18 and 29 years old in good health. DNA of the CDR3: TGTGCCAGCAGCTTGACAGGTTTACTATACAATGAGCAGTTCTTC. It translates to CASSLTGLLYNEQFF.